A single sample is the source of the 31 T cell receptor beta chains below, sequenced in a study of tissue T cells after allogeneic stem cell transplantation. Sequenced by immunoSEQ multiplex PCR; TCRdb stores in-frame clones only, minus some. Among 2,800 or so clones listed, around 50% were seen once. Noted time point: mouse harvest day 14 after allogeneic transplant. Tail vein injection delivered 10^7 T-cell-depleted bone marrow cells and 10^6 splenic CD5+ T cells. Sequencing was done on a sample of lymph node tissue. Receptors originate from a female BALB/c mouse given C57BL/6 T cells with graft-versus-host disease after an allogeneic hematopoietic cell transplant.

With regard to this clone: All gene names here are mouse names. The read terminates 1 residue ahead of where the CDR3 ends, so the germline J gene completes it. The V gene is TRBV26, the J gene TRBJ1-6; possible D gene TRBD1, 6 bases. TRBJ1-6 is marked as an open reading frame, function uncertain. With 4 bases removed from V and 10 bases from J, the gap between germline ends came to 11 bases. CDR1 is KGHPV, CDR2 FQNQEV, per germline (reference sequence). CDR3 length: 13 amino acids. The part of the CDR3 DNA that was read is TGTGCCAGCAGTCAGGGGAGGGGGTCGCCCCTCTAC. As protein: CASSQGRGSPLY. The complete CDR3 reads CASSQGRGSPLYF.

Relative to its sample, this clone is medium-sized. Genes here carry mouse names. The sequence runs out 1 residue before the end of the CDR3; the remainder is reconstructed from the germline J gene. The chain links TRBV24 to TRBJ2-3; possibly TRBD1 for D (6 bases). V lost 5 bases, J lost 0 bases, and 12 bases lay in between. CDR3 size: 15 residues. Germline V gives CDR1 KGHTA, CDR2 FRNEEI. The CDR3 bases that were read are TGTGCCAGCAGTTCCCGGGACAAAAGTGCAGAAACGCTGTAT. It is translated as CASSSRDKSAETLY. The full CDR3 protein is CASSSRDKSAETLYF.

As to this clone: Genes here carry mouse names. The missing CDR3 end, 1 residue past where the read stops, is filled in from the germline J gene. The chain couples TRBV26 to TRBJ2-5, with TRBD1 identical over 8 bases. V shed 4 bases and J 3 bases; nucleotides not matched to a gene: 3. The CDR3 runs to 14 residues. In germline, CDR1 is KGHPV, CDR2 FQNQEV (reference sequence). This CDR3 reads CASSHHRGQDTQYF. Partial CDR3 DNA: TGTGCCAGCAGTCACCACAGGGGGCAAGACACCCAGTAC.

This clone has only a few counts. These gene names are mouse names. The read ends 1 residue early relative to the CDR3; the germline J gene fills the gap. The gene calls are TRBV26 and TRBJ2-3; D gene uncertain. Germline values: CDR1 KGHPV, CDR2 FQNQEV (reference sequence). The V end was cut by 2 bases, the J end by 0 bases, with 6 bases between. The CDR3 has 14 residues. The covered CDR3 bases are TGTGCCAGCAGTCTGGCCCCTAGTGCAGAAACGCTGTAT. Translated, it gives CASSLAPSAETLY. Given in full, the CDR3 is CASSLAPSAETLYF.

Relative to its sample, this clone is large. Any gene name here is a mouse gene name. CDR3 bases read: TGTGCAAGCAGCTTAGACTGGGGGTCCTATGAACAGTAC. This translates into CASSLDWGSYEQY. Given in full, the CDR3 is CASSLDWGSYEQYF. The V and J genes are TRBV16 and TRBJ2-7; 7 bases are shared with TRBD2. The CDR3 is cut off 1 residue early in the read; its end comes from the germline J gene. The CDR3 consists of 14 residues. The germline CDR1 and CDR2 sequences are SGHSA and FRNQAP. J was trimmed by 1 base and V by 0 bases; bases with no gene match: 0.

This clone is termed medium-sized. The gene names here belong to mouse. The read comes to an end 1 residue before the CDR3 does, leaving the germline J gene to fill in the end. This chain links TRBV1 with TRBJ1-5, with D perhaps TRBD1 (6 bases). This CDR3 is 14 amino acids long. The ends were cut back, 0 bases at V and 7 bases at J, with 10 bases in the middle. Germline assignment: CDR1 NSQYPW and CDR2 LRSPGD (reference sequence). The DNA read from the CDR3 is TGCACCTGCAGTGCAGATCAGGGACAACAGGCTCCGCTT. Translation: CTCSADQGQQAPL. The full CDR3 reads CTCSADQGQQAPLF.

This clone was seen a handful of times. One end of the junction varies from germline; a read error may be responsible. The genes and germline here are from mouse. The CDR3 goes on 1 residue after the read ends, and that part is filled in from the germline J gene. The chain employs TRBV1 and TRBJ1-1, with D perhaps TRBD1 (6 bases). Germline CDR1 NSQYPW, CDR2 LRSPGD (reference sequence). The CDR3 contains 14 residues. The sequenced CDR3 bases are TGCACCTGCAGTGCAGATCTCCGGGACACTGAAGTCTTC. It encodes CTCSADLRDTEVF. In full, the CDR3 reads CTCSADLRDTEVFF.

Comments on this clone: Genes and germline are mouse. This CDR3 is CASSLPWGSSYEQYF. CDR3 DNA (partial): TGTGCAAGCAGCTTACCCTGGGGGAGCTCCTATGAACAGTAC. The chain carries TRBV16 and TRBJ2-7, with 7 positions matching TRBD2. The CDR3 extends 1 residue past the end of the read, so its final part is completed from the germline J gene. Germline V gives CDR1 SGHSA, CDR2 FRNQAP. Trimming took 2 bases from V and 0 from J; bases not matched to a gene: 4. This CDR3 has 15 amino acids.

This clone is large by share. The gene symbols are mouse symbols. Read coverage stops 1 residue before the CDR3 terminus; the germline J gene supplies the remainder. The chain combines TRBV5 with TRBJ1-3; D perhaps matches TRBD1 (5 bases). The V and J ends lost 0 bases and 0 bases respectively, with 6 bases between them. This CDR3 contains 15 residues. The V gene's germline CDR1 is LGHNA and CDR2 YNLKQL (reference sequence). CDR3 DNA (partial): TGTGCCAGCAGCCAAGAAGGGGATTCTGGAAATACGCTCTAT. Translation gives CASSQEGDSGNTLY. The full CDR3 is CASSQEGDSGNTLYF.

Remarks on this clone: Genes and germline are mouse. The CDR3 sequence: CASSLRSGNTLYF. CDR3 bases read: TGTGCCAGCTCTCTACGTTCTGGAAATACGCTCTAT. This chain joins TRBV12-2 and TRBJ1-3; D gene uncertain. The CDR3 goes on 1 residue after the read ends, and that part is filled in from the germline J gene. Germline V gene lookup returns CDR1 SGHLS and CDR2 HYDKME. Trimming took off 1 base at V and 0 bases at J, with 3 bases between the two ends. This CDR3 has 13 amino acids. The entire variable domain, with the rest obtained from reference TRBV12-2 and TRBJ1-3, is as follows: NSGVVQSPRYIIKGKGERSILKCIPISGHLSVAWYQQTQGQELKFFIQHYDKMERDKGNLPSRFSVQQFDDYHSEMNMSALELEDSAVYFCASSLRSGNTLYFGEGSRLIVV.

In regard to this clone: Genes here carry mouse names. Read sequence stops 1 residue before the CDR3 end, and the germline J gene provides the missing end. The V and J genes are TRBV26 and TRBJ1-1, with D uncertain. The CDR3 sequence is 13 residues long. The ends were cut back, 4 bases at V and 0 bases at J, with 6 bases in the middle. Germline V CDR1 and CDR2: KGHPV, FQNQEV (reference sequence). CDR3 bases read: TGTGCCAGCAGTCGAGATGCAAACACAGAAGTCTTC. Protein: CASSRDANTEVF. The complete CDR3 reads CASSRDANTEVFF.

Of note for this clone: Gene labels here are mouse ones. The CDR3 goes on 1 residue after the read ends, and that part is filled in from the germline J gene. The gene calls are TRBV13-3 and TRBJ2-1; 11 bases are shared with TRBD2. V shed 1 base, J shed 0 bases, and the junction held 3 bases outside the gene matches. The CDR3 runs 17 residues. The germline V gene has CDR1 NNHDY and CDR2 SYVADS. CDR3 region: CASSDRLGGYNYAEQFF. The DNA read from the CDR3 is TGTGCCAGCAGTGATCGACTGGGGGGGTATAACTATGCTGAGCAGTTC.

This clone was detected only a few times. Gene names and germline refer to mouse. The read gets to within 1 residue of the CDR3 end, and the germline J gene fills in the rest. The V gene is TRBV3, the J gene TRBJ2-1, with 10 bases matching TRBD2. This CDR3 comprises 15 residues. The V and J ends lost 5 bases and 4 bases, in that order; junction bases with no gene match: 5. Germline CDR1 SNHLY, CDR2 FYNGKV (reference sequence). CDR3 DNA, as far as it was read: TGTGCCAGCAGCCCTTTACTGGGGGGGTATGCTGAGCAGTTC. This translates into CASSPLLGGYAEQF. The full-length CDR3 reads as CASSPLLGGYAEQFF.

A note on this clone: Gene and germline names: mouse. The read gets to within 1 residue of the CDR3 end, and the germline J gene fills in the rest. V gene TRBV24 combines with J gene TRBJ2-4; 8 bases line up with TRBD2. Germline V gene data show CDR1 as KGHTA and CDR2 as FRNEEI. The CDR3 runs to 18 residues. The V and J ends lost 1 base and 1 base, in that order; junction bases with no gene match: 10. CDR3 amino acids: CASSLLGGARKGQNTLYF. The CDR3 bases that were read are TGTGCCAGCAGTCTGTTGGGGGGGGCGCGAAAAGGTCAAAACACCTTGTAC.

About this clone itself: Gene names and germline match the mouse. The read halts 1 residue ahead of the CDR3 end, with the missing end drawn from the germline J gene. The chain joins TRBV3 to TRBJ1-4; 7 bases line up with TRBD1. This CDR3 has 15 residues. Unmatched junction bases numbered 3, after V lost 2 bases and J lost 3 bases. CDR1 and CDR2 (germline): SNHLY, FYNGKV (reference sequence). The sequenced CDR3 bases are TGTGCCAGCAGCTTAAGACAGGGACCCAACGAAAGATTATTT. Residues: CASSLRQGPNERLF. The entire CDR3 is CASSLRQGPNERLFF.

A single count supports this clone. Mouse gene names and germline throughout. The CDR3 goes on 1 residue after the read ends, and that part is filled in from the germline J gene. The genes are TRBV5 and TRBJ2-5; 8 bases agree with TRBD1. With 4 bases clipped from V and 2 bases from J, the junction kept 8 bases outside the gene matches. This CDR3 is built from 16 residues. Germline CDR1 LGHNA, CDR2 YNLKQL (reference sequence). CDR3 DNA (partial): TGTGCCAGCAGCCTGAGGGCAGGGGGCGGCCAAGACACCCAGTAC. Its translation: CASSLRAGGGQDTQY. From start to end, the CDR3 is CASSLRAGGGQDTQYF.

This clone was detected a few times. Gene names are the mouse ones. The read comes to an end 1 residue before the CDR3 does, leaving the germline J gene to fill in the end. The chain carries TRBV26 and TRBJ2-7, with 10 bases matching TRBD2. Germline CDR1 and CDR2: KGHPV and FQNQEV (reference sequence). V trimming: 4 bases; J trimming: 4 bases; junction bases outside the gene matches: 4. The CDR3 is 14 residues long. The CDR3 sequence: CASSPRDWGYEQYF. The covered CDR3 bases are TGTGCCAGCAGTCCCCGGGACTGGGGTTATGAACAGTAC.

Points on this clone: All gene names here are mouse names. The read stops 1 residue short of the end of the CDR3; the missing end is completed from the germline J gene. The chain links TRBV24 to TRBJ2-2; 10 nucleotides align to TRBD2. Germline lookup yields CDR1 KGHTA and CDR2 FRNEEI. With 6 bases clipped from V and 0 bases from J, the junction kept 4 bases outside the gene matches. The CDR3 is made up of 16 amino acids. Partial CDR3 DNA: TGTGCCAGCAGATTCACTGGGGGGGCAAACACCGGGCAGCTCTAC. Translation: CASRFTGGANTGQLY. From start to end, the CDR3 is CASRFTGGANTGQLYF.

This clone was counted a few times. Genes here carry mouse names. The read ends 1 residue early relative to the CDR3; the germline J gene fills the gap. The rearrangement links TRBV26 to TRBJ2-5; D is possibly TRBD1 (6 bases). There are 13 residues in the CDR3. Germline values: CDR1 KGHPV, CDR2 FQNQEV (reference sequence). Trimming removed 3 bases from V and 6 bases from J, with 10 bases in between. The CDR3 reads CASSLPGVDTQYF. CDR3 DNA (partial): TGTGCCAGCAGTCTCCCAGGGGTGGACACCCAGTAC.

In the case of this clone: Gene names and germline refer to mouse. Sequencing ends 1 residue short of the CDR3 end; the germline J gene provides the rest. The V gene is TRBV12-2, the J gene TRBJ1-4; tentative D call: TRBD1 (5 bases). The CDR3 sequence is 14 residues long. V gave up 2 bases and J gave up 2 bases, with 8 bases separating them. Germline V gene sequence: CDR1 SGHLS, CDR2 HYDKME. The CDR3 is CASSPGQSNERLFF. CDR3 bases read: TGTGCCAGCTCTCCCGGACAATCCAACGAAAGATTATTT.

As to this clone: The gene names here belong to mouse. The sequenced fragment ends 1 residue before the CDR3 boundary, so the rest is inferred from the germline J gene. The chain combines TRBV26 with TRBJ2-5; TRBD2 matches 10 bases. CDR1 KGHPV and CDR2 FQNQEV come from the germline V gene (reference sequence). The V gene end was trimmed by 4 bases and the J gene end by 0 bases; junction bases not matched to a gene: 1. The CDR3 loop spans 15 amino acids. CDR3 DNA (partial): TGTGCCAGCAGTCGACTGGGGGGTAACCAAGACACCCAGTAC. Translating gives CASSRLGGNQDTQY. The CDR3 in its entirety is CASSRLGGNQDTQYF. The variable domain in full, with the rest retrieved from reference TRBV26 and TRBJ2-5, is NSKVIQTPRYLVKGQGQKAKMRCIPEKGHPVVFWYQQNKNNEFKFLINFQNQEVLQQIDMTEKRFSAECPSNSPCSLEIQSSEAGDSALYLCASSRLGGNQDTQYFGPGTRLLVL.

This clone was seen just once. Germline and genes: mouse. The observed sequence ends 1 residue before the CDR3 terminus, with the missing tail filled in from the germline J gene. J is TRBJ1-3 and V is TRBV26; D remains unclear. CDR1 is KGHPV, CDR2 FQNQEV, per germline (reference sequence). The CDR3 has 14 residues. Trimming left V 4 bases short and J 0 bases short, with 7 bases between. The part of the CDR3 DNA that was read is TGTGCCAGCAGTCCCCAGAATTCTGGAAATACGCTCTAT. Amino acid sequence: CASSPQNSGNTLY. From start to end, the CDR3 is CASSPQNSGNTLYF.

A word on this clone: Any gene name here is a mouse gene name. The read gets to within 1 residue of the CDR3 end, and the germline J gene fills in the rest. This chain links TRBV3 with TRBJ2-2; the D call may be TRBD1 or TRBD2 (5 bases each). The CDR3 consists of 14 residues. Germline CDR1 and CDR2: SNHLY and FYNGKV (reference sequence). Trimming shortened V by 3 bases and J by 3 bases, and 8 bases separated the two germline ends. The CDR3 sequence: CASSLRGDTGQLYF. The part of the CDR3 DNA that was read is TGTGCCAGCAGCTTGAGGGGCGACACCGGGCAGCTCTAC. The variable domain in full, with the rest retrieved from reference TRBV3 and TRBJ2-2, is GPKVLQIPSHQIIDMGQMVTLNCDPVSNHLYFYWYKQILGQQMEFLVNFYNGKVMEKSKLFKDQFSVERPDGSYFTLKIQPTALEDSAVYFCASSLRGDTGQLYFGEGSKLTVL.

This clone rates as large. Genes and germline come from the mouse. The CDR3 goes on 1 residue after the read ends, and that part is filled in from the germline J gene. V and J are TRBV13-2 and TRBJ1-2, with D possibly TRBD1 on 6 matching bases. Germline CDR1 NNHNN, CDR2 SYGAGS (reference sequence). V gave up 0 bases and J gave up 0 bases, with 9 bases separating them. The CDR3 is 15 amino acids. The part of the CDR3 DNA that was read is TGTGCCAGCGGTGATGCGAGGGGGGCAAACTCCGACTACACC. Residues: CASGDARGANSDYT. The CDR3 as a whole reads CASGDARGANSDYTF.

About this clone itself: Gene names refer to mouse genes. The covered CDR3 bases are TGTGCCAGCAGCCTGACAGGGATCTCCGACTACACC. This gives the protein CASSLTGISDYT. The full CDR3 is CASSLTGISDYTF. The chain recombines TRBV14 with TRBJ1-2; the match to TRBD1 covers 7 bases. The read terminates 1 residue ahead of where the CDR3 ends, so the germline J gene completes it. The germline V gene encodes CDR1 SGHDT and CDR2 FRDEAV. Trimming at V came to 5 bases and at J to 4 bases, leaving 5 bases not matched to a gene. The CDR3 runs to 13 residues.

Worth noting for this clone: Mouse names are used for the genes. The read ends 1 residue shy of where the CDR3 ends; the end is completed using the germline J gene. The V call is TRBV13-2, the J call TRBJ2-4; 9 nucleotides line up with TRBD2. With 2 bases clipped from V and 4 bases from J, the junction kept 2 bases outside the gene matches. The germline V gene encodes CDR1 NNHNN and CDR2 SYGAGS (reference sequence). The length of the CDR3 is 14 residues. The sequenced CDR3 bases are TGTGCCAGCGGTGAAGACTGGGGGAAAAACACCTTGTAC. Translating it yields CASGEDWGKNTLY. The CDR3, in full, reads CASGEDWGKNTLYF.

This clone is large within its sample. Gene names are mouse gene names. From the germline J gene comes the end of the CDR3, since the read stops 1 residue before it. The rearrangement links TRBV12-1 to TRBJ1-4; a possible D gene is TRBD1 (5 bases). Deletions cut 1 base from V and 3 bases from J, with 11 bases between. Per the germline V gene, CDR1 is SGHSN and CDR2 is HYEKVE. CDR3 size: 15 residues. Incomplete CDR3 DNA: TGTGCCAGCTCTCTAAAAGGGGCGGCCAACGAAAGATTATTT. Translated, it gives CASSLKGAANERLF. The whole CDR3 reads CASSLKGAANERLFF.

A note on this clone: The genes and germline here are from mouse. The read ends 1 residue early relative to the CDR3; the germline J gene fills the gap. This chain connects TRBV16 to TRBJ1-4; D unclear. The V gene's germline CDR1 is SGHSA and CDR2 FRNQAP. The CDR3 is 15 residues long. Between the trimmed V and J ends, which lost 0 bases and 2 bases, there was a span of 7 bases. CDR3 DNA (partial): TGTGCAAGCAGCTTAGATCACATCTCCAACGAAAGATTATTT. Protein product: CASSLDHISNERLF. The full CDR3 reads CASSLDHISNERLFF.

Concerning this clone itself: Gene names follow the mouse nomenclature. Here the CDR3 reads CASSQDWGGSQNTLYF. The part of the CDR3 DNA that was read is TGTGCCAGCAGCCAAGACTGGGGGGGTAGTCAAAACACCTTGTAC. This chain joins TRBV2 and TRBJ2-4, with 9 bases identical to TRBD2. The read gets to within 1 residue of the CDR3 end, and the germline J gene fills in the rest. The length of the CDR3 is 16 residues. The V and J ends lost 0 bases and 0 bases, in that order; junction bases with no gene match: 1. Germline CDR1 and CDR2: LGHNA and YSYQKL.

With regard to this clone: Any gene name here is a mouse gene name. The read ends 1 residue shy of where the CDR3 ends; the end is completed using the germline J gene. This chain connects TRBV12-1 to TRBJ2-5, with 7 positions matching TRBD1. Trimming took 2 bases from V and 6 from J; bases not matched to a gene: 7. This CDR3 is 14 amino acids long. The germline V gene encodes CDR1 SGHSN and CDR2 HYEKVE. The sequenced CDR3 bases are TGTGCCAGCTCTCCCCTTGACAGGGCGGACACCCAGTAC. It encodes CASSPLDRADTQY. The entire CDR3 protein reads CASSPLDRADTQYF.

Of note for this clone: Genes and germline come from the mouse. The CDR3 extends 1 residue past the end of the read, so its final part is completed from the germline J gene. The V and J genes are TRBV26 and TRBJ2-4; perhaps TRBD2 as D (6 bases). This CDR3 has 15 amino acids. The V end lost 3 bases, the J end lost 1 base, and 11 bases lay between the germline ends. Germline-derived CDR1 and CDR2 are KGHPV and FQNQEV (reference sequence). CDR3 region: CASSLPGGGQNTLYF. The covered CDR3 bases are TGTGCCAGCAGTCTCCCGGGGGGAGGTCAAAACACCTTGTAC.